This TCR beta chain was recorded in a study of glioma-infiltrating T cells. Notes on the study in general: Tissue and blood shared very few CDR3 sequences.

TCR alpha and beta CDR3 regions were amplified from RNA using iRepertoire nested multiplex PCR. MiXCR was run by TCRdb on the multiplex PCR reads, yielding one entry per CDR3 protein. The sample consists of about 130,000 distinct CDR3 sequences, around 25% of them appearing once. V trimming: 1 base; J trimming: 12 bases; junction bases outside the gene matches: 9. The CDR3 totals 16 residues. Germline assignment: CDR1 LGHDT and CDR2 YNNKEL (reference sequence). This clonotype was recorded a few times. Its matching antigen is unknown. The genes are TRBV3-1 and TRBJ2-1, with 13 bases aligning to TRBD2. This receptor was identified in a human donor with low-grade glioma or glioblastoma, undergoing nonglioma brain surgery, or in good health (not recorded which). Sequencing was done on a sample of glioma tissue, nonneoplastic brain tissue, or PBMCs (not recorded which). This chain's CDR3 is CASSQGTSGGGIVQFF. CDR3 bases: TGTGCCAGCAGCCAAGGTACTAGCGGGGGGGGCATCGTGCAGTTCTTC.